What follows are 29 T cell receptor beta chains derived from one specimen sequenced in a study of blood T cells in healthy people across ages. For the second PCR, which ran for about 7 to 11 cycles, a sample-barcoded 5' primer and a J-beta primer mix were used. Using its own MiXCR run on the 5' RACE reads, TCRdb lists one record per CDR3 protein. The sample lists around 1,000,000 distinct CDR3 sequences, under 40% occurring once. The sequenced sample consisted of blood. Source of these receptors: a man between 18 and 35 years old in good health.

Comments on this clonotype: Its ends do not fully match the called genes, so a read error is possible. The chain carries TRBV7-9 and TRBJ1-1; 10 bases agree with TRBD1. Germline V gene lookup returns CDR1 SEHNR and CDR2 FQNEAQ (reference sequence). This CDR3 spans 14 amino acids. For the CDR3, the DNA is TGTGTCAGCAGCTGGGACAGGGGGAACACTGAAGCTTTCTTT. Translation: CVSSWDRGNTEAFF.

The chain uses TRBV2 and TRBJ1-1, with 12 bases identical to TRBD1. CDR3 size: 18 residues. Per the germline V gene, CDR1 is SNHLY and CDR2 is FYNNEI. V shed 3 bases and J 1 base; nucleotides not matched to a gene: 9. CDR3 amino acids: CASSEGTGGVNWNTEAFF. CDR3 bases: TGTGCCAGCAGTGAGGGGACAGGGGGCGTTAATTGGAACACTGAAGCTTTCTTT.

V is TRBV14 and J is TRBJ2-5; D gene ambiguous. Trimming shortened V by 4 bases and J by 5 bases, and 20 bases separated the two germline ends. The CDR3 extends over 16 amino acids. Germline CDR1 SGHDN, CDR2 FVKESK. CDR3 amino acids: CASSPGSNRRVETQYF. The CDR3 DNA sequence: TGTGCCAGCAGCCCCGGCTCGAACCGACGCGTCGAGACCCAGTACTTC.

This rearrangement joins TRBV7-8 to TRBJ2-4, with D uncertain. V was shortened by 1 base and J by 2 bases, with 9 bases between the two germline ends. Germline V gives CDR1 SGHVS, CDR2 FQNEAQ. This CDR3 contains 15 residues. Here the CDR3 DNA reads TGTGCCAGCAGCTTAGGGGCGAATACCAAAAACATTCAGTACTTC. Protein sequence: CASSLGANTKNIQYF.

This rearrangement joins TRBV2 to TRBJ2-5, with 7 bases fitting TRBD2. The better agreement between TRBJ2-7 and the DNA end casts doubt on the J call. The length of the CDR3 is 15 residues. Germline V gene data show CDR1 as SNHLY and CDR2 as FYNNEI. The CDR3 coding sequence is TGTGCCAGCCCCTTTGGGCGGGGGAGTCGCTACGAGCAGTACTTC. Its protein is CASPFGRGSRYEQYF.

The chain links TRBV6-2 or TRBV6-3 to TRBJ1-2, with D perhaps matching TRBD1 (5 bases). This CDR3 is 12 amino acids long. Trimming removed 6 bases at V and 7 bases at J, with 12 bases between. From germline, CDR1 is MNHEY and CDR2 SVGEGT. This chain's CDR3 is CASRSDRGGYTF. The CDR3 DNA reads TGTGCCAGCAGATCAGACAGAGGTGGCTACACCTTC.

V is TRBV2 and J is TRBJ2-3; maybe TRBD2 (5 bases). Germline lookup yields CDR1 SNHLY and CDR2 FYNNEI. The germline V and J ends were trimmed by 5 bases and 0 bases, with 12 bases remaining between them. The CDR3 totals 15 residues. The CDR3, as DNA: TGTGCCAGCAGTCCCCGGCGGGTGAGCACAGATACGCAGTATTTT. It translates to CASSPRRVSTDTQYF.

In this sample, this clonotype turned up a few times. This sequence joins TRBV12-3 or TRBV12-4 and TRBJ1-1; TRBD1 matches at 10 bases. Germline trimming cut 6 bases from V and 6 bases from J; bases unmatched to any gene: 7. The CDR3 is made up of 14 amino acids. CDR3 sequence (DNA): TGTGCCAGCAGACTCCGGGACAGGGGATCTGAAGCTTTCTTT. Its translation is CASRLRDRGSEAFF.

J is TRBJ2-1 and V is TRBV28; 8 bases map to TRBD1. The CDR3 is made up of 14 amino acids. Germline V gene data show CDR1 as MDHEN and CDR2 as SYDVKM. V shed 11 bases and J 2 bases; nucleotides not matched to a gene: 8. The CDR3 loop reads CAVLTGDPYNEQFF. The CDR3 DNA reads TGTGCCGTCTTGACAGGGGATCCCTACAATGAGCAGTTCTTC.

The rearrangement uses TRBV10-3 and TRBJ2-1; the D is unclear. There are 15 residues in the CDR3. The V gene lost 3 bases and the J gene lost 2 bases, with 11 bases spanning the gap. In germline, CDR1 is ENHRY, CDR2 SYGVKD. The CDR3 region has the DNA TGTGCCATCAGTGATGGCGGAGAGCCCTACAATGAGCAGTTCTTC. It encodes CAISDGGEPYNEQFF.

V gene TRBV9 combines with J gene TRBJ1-2; D remains ambiguous. This CDR3 region has 14 residues. The germline gives CDR1 SGDLS, CDR2 YYNGEE. The V gene lost 3 bases and the J gene lost 2 bases, with 11 bases spanning the gap. DNA of the CDR3: TGTGCCAGCAGCGCAGATCTCGAAAACTATGGCTACACCTTC. Protein: CASSADLENYGYTF.

This sequence joins TRBV20-1 and TRBJ2-7; no reliable D call. The V gene lost 6 bases and the J gene lost 0 bases, with 12 bases spanning the gap. The CDR3 has 13 residues. CDR1 DFQATT and CDR2 SNEGSKA come from the germline V gene (reference sequence). The CDR3 region has the DNA TGCAGTGCCCCAGACCGCCGCTCCTACGAGCAGTACTTC. This codes for CSAPDRRSYEQYF.

This clonotype has a count of ten or more. This rearrangement joins TRBV29-1 to TRBJ1-2; 10 nucleotides line up with TRBD1. Germline V lookup: CDR1 SQVTM, CDR2 ANQGSEA. V was clipped by 4 bases and J by 3 bases; unmatched bases: 5. The CDR3 is 14 amino acids. The CDR3: CSVAPTGGDYGYTF. The CDR3 DNA reads TGCAGCGTTGCCCCGACAGGGGGCGACTATGGCTACACCTTC.

The chain couples TRBV15 to TRBJ2-7, with D possibly matching TRBD1 (6 bases). The V end was cut by 7 bases, the J end by 0 bases, with 13 bases between. Per the germline V gene, CDR1 is LNHNV and CDR2 is YYDKDF (reference sequence). The CDR3 runs to 14 residues. The CDR3: CATNGQSNSYEQYF. The CDR3 DNA follows: TGTGCCACCAATGGACAGTCGAACTCCTACGAGCAGTACTTC.

This clonotype was observed a few times. The chain links TRBV7-2 to TRBJ1-2; D may be TRBD1 (5 bases). CDR1 is SGHTA and CDR2 is FQGNSA in the germline V gene. V lost 5 bases and J 2 bases, leaving 9 bases between the germline ends. This CDR3 region has 13 residues. CDR3 sequence reads: CASSMTENYGYTF. CDR3 in DNA: TGTGCCAGCAGCATGACAGAAAACTATGGCTACACCTTC.

As regards this clonotype: The junction and the germline gene differ at one end; a read error may be behind it. The chain employs TRBV7-2 and TRBJ2-5; D assignment may be TRBD1 or TRBD2 (6 bases each). The germline V gene has CDR1 SGHTA and CDR2 FQGNSA. The CDR3 totals 15 residues. As DNA, the CDR3 is TGTGCCAGCAGCTTAAACCCGGGGGCGCGCGACGAGCAGGACTTC. Translated, it gives CASSLNPGARDEQDF.

This clonotype was observed a handful of times. V is TRBV9 and J is TRBJ1-6; D ambiguous. CDR1 and CDR2 (germline): SGDLS, YYNGEE. The CDR3 is 14 residues long. The V gene lost 3 bases and the J gene lost 2 bases, with 6 bases spanning the gap. CDR3 sequence (DNA): TGTGCCAGCAGCGCCGGGGCCTATAATTCACCCCTCCACTTT. Translating it yields CASSAGAYNSPLHF.

This chain uses TRBV12-3 or TRBV12-4 with TRBJ2-5; D uncertain. The J call may be in error: the DNA end matches TRBJ2-7 better. This CDR3 contains 14 residues. CDR3 in DNA: TGTGCCAGCAGCCGACCGAGAGAATCTAACGAGCAGTACTTC. Protein: CASSRPRESNEQYF.

This clonotype was seen only a few times. V is TRBV6-1 and J is TRBJ1-5, with D hard to call. Germline CDR1 reads MNHNS; CDR2 reads SASEGT. V lost 1 base, J lost 6 bases, and 10 bases lay in between. The CDR3 is 14 amino acids. The CDR3 region has the DNA TGTGCCAGCAGTGAAGAGGCATTGGGTCAGCCCCAGCATTTT. This sequence encodes CASSEEALGQPQHF.

The chain recombines TRBV6-1 with TRBJ1-6; TRBD1 is a possible D gene (5 bases). Germline V lookup: CDR1 MNHNS, CDR2 SASEGT. V lost 0 bases, J lost 4 bases, and 10 bases lay in between. The CDR3 extends over 16 amino acids. The CDR3 region has the DNA TGTGCCAGCAGTGAAGCCGGAGACAGTTATAATTCACCCCTCCACTTT. Amino acids: CASSEAGDSYNSPLHF.

CDR3 sequence: CASSLSVKVLEFF. As DNA, the CDR3 is TGTGCCAGCAGCTTATCAGTGAAAGTCCTGGAGTTCTTC. The V and J genes are TRBV7-8 and TRBJ2-1; D not resolved. The ends were cut back, 2 bases at V and 14 bases at J, with 16 bases in the middle. The CDR3 has 13 amino acids. CDR1 is SGHVS, CDR2 FQNEAQ, per germline.

To note about this clonotype: At one end, the junction sequence differs from germline, possibly due to a read error. This sequence joins TRBV28 and TRBJ2-1; 7 bases agree with TRBD2. CDR3 length: 14 residues. CDR1 and CDR2 (germline): MDHEN, SYDVKM. CDR3 sequence reads: CASSLVLADNERFF. The DNA of the CDR3 is TGTGCCAGCAGTTTAGTTCTAGCGGACAATGAGCGGTTCTTC.

V and J are TRBV10-3 and TRBJ1-6, with D perhaps matching TRBD1 (5 bases). The V gene lost 4 bases and the J gene lost 7 bases, with 14 bases spanning the gap. Per germline, CDR1 ENHRY and CDR2 SYGVKD. The CDR3 loop spans 15 amino acids. The CDR3 loop is CAISGPGRSNSPLHF. The CDR3 nucleotides read TGTGCCATCAGTGGTCCGGGACGCTCCAATTCACCCCTCCACTTT.

This rearrangement joins TRBV6-5 to TRBJ2-1, with D unclear. V shed 0 bases and J shed 4 bases, with 7 bases lying between them. CDR3 length equals 14 residues. CDR1 and CDR2 from the germline V gene are MNHEY and SVGAGI. The CDR3 nucleotides are TGTGCCAGCAGTTACTCGTCACCATACAATGAGCAGTTCTTC. Amino acid sequence: CASSYSSPYNEQFF.

A few counts support this clonotype. The chain links TRBV7-3 to TRBJ2-1; 11 bases align to TRBD2. There are 16 residues in the CDR3. Germline V lookup: CDR1 SGHTA, CDR2 FQGTGA. V dropped 5 bases and J dropped 1; count of bases not matched to a gene: 4. This chain's CDR3 is CASSLSGGASYNEQFF. In nucleotides, the CDR3 is TGTGCCAGCAGCCTTAGCGGGGGGGCTTCCTACAATGAGCAGTTCTTC.

This clonotype was detected a few times. V and J are TRBV29-1 and TRBJ1-1; no definite D call. Trimming removed 5 bases from V and 1 base from J, with 11 bases in between. Germline V gene sequence: CDR1 SQVTM, CDR2 ANQGSEA. The CDR3 is 13 amino acids. The DNA of the CDR3 is TGCAGCGTTCGTGGCAACGGGAACACTGAAGCTTTCTTT. Translation gives CSVRGNGNTEAFF.

The chain uses TRBV28 and TRBJ2-2, with 9 bases that match TRBD1. V was clipped by 2 bases and J by 4 bases; unmatched bases: 14. CDR1 is MDHEN and CDR2 is SYDVKM in the germline V gene. CDR3 length: 19 amino acids. This chain's CDR3 is CASSLPRFLRTGVTGELFF. The CDR3 bases are TGTGCCAGCAGTTTACCCCGATTTCTTAGGACAGGGGTCACCGGGGAGCTGTTTTTT.

The J gene is TRBJ2-5, the V gene TRBV4-1; D uncertain. CDR1 MGHRA and CDR2 YSYEKL come from the germline V gene. The CDR3 extends over 13 amino acids. Trimming removed 4 bases at V and 2 bases at J, with 8 bases between. Written as DNA, the CDR3 is TGCGCCAGCAGCCGCCAGCAACAAGAGACCCAGTACTTC. The encoded protein is CASSRQQQETQYF.

This chain connects TRBV19 to TRBJ2-3; maybe TRBD2 (5 bases). Trimming pared 4 bases from V and 6 bases from J, leaving 14 bases between. This CDR3 has 14 residues. Per the germline V gene, CDR1 is LNHDA and CDR2 is SQIVND (reference sequence). DNA for the CDR3: TGTGCCAGTAGTAGGCTTCCCAGCGGCGATACGCAGTATTTT. Protein product: CASSRLPSGDTQYF.